This T cell receptor beta chain was profiled in a study of blood T cells in healthy people across ages. Individuals who donated were healthy Caucasians from Russia aged about 6 to 100. The CDR3 spans 14 residues. Through a sample-barcoded 5' primer and a J-beta primer mix, a second PCR was run for about 7 to 12 cycles. Each cDNA was tagged by a template-switch adaptor containing 12 random nucleotides. One entry per CDR3 protein results from TCRdb running MiXCR on the 5' RACE reads. The sample consists of 750,000 to 950,000 distinct CDR3 sequences, under 30% of them appearing once. This same sample was also part of a study on T cells of mothers and their children. As that report states: An overlap that was slightly higher, though non-significant, was seen in related mother-child pairs versus unrelated pairs.

The chain employs TRBV12-3 or TRBV12-4 and TRBJ2-7; a possible D gene is TRBD2 (5 bases). The last part of the DNA fits TRBJ2-5 better; the J call may be wrong. Sequencing was carried out using blood. This TCR was recovered from a boy aged 10-17 years in good health. CDR3 sequence (DNA): TGTGCCAGCAGTACCCTCCCGGGGTGGGAGACCCAGTACTTC. This codes for CASSTLPGWETQYF.